This T cell receptor beta chain is from a study of T-cell memory formation after mild COVID-19. General study results and limits: Clones contracting across day 15 to 85 had a balanced CD4/CD8 profile; later expanding clones leaned CD4+. Day 37-peaking second-wave clones had unconfirmed SARS-CoV-2 specificity.

The CDR3 is 16 residues long. Germline V gene lookup returns CDR1 LGHNA and CDR2 YSLEER. Trimming cost V 0 bases and J 1 base; bases outside gene matches: 6. MiXCR was run by TCRdb on the 5' RACE reads, yielding one entry per CDR3 protein. The data show 350,000 to 550,000 distinct CDR3 sequences, approximately 18% seen once. As concerns this clonotype: Its antigen is as yet unknown.

The chain has TRBV4-3 and TRBJ2-7; 7 bases are a match to TRBD1. The receptor's source is a man between 18 and 35 years old who had mild COVID-19 (a few samples of this study predate the infection). Cell type and time point are not known. Material for sequencing was PBMCs or a T cell subset sorted from them (not recorded which). CDR3 sequence: CASSQEVGQPSYEQYF. CDR3 sequence (DNA): TGCGCCAGCAGCCAAGAGGTGGGACAGCCGTCCTACGAGCAGTACTTC.